This TCR beta chain originates from a study of blood T cell repertoires in COVID-19 (dated by TCRdb to 2018 to 2021). With regard to the full study: Samples covering the acute and convalescent phases of COVID-19 were provided by collaborators in the United States, Italy and Spain. The material from the prospective study consisted of cDNA or gDNA derived from T cells, B-cell-depleted T cells, or PBMCs. The dataset comprised deeply sampled blood TCRbeta repertoires from subjects exposed to, actively infected with, or recovered from COVID-19. The repertoires were made available in a free public database intended to serve as a resource for research on the immune response to SARS-CoV-2. Samples came from the ongoing ImmuneRACE study (first 160 participants) plus 1,254 subjects from 6 global collaborators. The sample metadata nearly always contained a de-identified subject ID, COVID-19 status, age in years and sex. Where HLA class I and class II types were available, the types were taken from metadata supplied by the sample provider, not from assay-based typing.

Comments on this clone: The target of this receptor is not known. Base qualities are missing; no much larger clone stands one base away.

The immunoSEQ Assay, a bias-controlled multiplex PCR, was used to amplify TCRbeta CDR3 regions from genomic DNA. On the authors' methods: Nucleated cell counts per sample were estimated from amplification of reference gene primers within the assay. Sequence reads were collapsed and filtered to measure the absolute abundance of every unique TCRbeta CDR3 rearrangement. For each sample, productive Simpson clonality was calculated as the square root of Simpson's diversity index across productive rearrangements. TCRdb stores this immuneACCESS table with in-frame sequences only. Part of the clones is absent; in the studies checked, under half of the shortfall reflects unresolved V genes, and no reason is known for the rest. That table is the source of V, J and clone size, and D and trimming were worked out from the DNA. The sample table records some 220,000 clones; 70% to 90% of these occur just once. The top ten constitute 9.5% to 15% of the sample.

General findings and caveats noted by the study authors: The quantity of clinical and demographic metadata differed by source and by participant and was supplied without curation.

According to the germline V gene, CDR1 reads SGHAT and CDR2 reads FQNNGV. Taken from cysteine to phenylalanine, the CDR3 has 15 residues. Only CDR3 DNA is held: 45 bases, read in frame from base 1. V and J lose 1 base and 3 bases, and a span of 13 bases separates them. The collaborating institutions used their own protocols to collect whole blood in K2EDTA tubes. For TCRbeta analysis, collaborator samples were shipped as frozen whole blood, as isolated PBMCs, or as DNA extracted from either sample type. The clonotype was recovered from a human donor in a cohort sampled during active COVID-19. Recombination joined TRBV11-2 with TRBJ2-7, with TRBD2 tentatively as D gene (7 bases match). Sequencing used peripheral blood. In nucleotides, the sequence is TGTGCCAGCAGCTTAGGTGGGGGGGACATCTACGAGCAGTACTTC. This is translated as CASSLGGGDIYEQYF.